This T cell receptor (beta chain) was sequenced during a study of T cell repertoires in cytomegalovirus infection. Study-wide findings and caveats: The ex vivo response was dominated by HLA-C-restricted CMV-specific TCR beta clonotypes.

The count of this clonotype is one. Its antigen remains unknown. Germline V lookup: CDR1 SGHRS, CDR2 YFSETQ. The CDR3 runs to 15 residues. Trimming took 1 base from V and 2 from J; bases not matched to a gene: 5. TCRdb reanalysed the reads using MiXCR and keeps one entry per CDR3 protein. The data contain fewer than 300,000 distinct CDR3 sequences, about 25% of them seen just once; the ten biggest clones take up approximately 15%. The chain joins TRBV5-1 to TRBJ2-7, with 8 nucleotides matching TRBD1. The clonotype comes from a human donor in good health (CMV status not recorded). Some clones in this sample may be carry-over from other donors' samples. The sequenced material came from PBMCs. DNA of the CDR3: TGCGCCAGCAGCTTGACCGGGACAGGCCCCTACGAGCAGTACTTC. Its translation: CASSLTGTGPYEQYF. Complete variable domain (other parts from reference TRBV5-1 and TRBJ2-7): KAGVTQTPRYLIKTRGQQVTLSCSPISGHRSVSWYQQTPGQGLQFLFEYFSETQRNKGNFPGRFSGRQFSNSRSEMNVSTLELGDSALYLCASSLTGTGPYEQYFGPGTRLTVT.